A selection of T cell receptor beta chains follows, all from one sample in a study of T cell repertoires in cytomegalovirus infection. TCRdb ran MiXCR on the reads and lists one entry per CDR3 protein. The sample comprises about 190,000 distinct CDR3 sequences, roughly 30% of which are singletons, and just over 30% rests with the top ten. Sample: PBMCs. The receptors were sampled from a human donor in good health (CMV status not recorded). Some clones in this sample may be carry-over from other donors' samples. Both conserved end residues are part of each CDR3. D genes are given only for firm matches. Size is omitted from some rows. Given values are once, few, many or a class for expanded clones.

D gene,V gene,J gene,clone size,CDR3 DNA,CDR3 protein
NA,TRBV12-5,TRBJ2-5,NA,TGTGCTAGTGGTTTGCCGGGGCCCTCTCAAGAGACCCAGTACTTC,CASGLPGPSQETQYF
TRBD1,TRBV19,TRBJ2-5,NA,TGTGCCAGTAGTATGCAGGGGACAGGGGAGACCCAGTACTTC,CASSMQGTGETQYF
NA,TRBV19,TRBJ1-2,NA,TGTGCCAGTAGTAGACAGCTTCAGGATGGCTACACCTTC,CASSRQLQDGYTF
NA,TRBV19,TRBJ1-2,NA,TGTGCCAGTAGTAGCCAGGGTAGGGGCTATGGCTACACCTTC,CASSSQGRGYGYTF
TRBD1,TRBV7-8,TRBJ1-5,NA,TGTGCCAGCAGCTTAGAGGGACAGTTTCCTAATCAGCCCCAGCATTTT,CASSLEGQFPNQPQHF
NA,TRBV20-1,TRBJ2-1,NA,TGCAGTGCTAGAGAACCCGCAGCCTACAATGAGCAGTTCTTC,CSAREPAAYNEQFF
NA,TRBV11-3,TRBJ2-3,NA,TGTGCCAGCAGCCCCCGACTAGAACTCACAGATACGCAGTATTTT,CASSPRLELTDTQYF
NA,TRBV11-2,TRBJ2-1,few,TGTGCCAGCAGCTTAGATAAGGGGAGCTACAATGAGCAGTTCTTC,CASSLDKGSYNEQFF
TRBD2,TRBV20-1,TRBJ2-2,NA,TGCAGTGCTAGGGATATAGCGGGGGAGAACACCGGGGAGCTGTTTTTT,CSARDIAGENTGELFF
NA,TRBV2,TRBJ1-5,NA,TGTGCCAGTCAGATTCTGAGGGGCCAGCCCCAGCATTTT,CASQILRGQPQHF
TRBD1,TRBV12-3/TRBV12-4,TRBJ1-1,NA,TGTGCCAGCAGCCCTAGCGGGGCAGGGGGCCGGACTGAAGCTTTCTTT,CASSPSGAGGRTEAFF
NA,TRBV5-4,TRBJ2-3,NA,TGTGCCAGCTGCTTTCGGGCCACAGATACGCAGTATTTT,CASCFRATDTQYF
TRBD1,TRBV6-2/TRBV6-3,TRBJ2-7,few,TGTGCCAGCAGTCCGGACAGGGTGAGGGGCTACGAGCAGTACTTC,CASSPDRVRGYEQYF
TRBD2,TRBV5-1,TRBJ2-1,NA,TGCGCCAGCAGCTTGCGGTCGGTTAGCGGGAACAATGAGCAGTTCTTC,CASSLRSVSGNNEQFF
NA,TRBV7-8,TRBJ1-2,NA,TGTGCCAGCAGCCCTAGGAGGTCAGGAACCAACTATGGCTACACCTTC,CASSPRRSGTNYGYTF
TRBD1,TRBV2,TRBJ1-5,NA,TGTGCCAGCAGTGGAGGGGGCGGGCCCCAGCATTTT,CASSGGGGPQHF
NA,TRBV5-1,TRBJ1-1,few,TGCGCCAGCAGGAAAGGGGAGTCGAACACTGAAGCTTTCTTT,CASRKGESNTEAFF
NA,TRBV12-5,TRBJ1-2,few,TGTGCTAGTGGTTTTTACGCTGGAAATGGCTACACCTTC,CASGFYAGNGYTF
NA,TRBV7-8,TRBJ2-2,many,TGTGCCAGCAGCTTAAACAGGGAAGCCGGGGAGCTGTTTTTT,CASSLNREAGELFF
NA,TRBV20-1,TRBJ1-5,few,TGCAGTGCTAGTGAGGCTCCCAGTTCGGCTAATCAGCCCCAGCATTTT,CSASEAPSSANQPQHF
TRBD1,TRBV12-3/TRBV12-4,TRBJ1-1,NA,TGTGCCAGCAACCACCGGACAGGGAACACTGAAGCTTTCTTT,CASNHRTGNTEAFF
TRBD1,TRBV7-2,TRBJ2-7,many,TGTGCCAGCAGCCTTACGGGACAGGGGATTTACGAGCAGTACTTC,CASSLTGQGIYEQYF
TRBD2,TRBV7-3,TRBJ2-3,few,TGTGCCAGCAGCCCTTGGACTAGCGGGGCAGATACGCAGTATTTT,CASSPWTSGADTQYF
TRBD2,TRBV6-5,TRBJ2-7,NA,TGTGCCAGCAGTTACTCGAATTTTAAGCGGGGGGCCCCCTACGAGCAGTACTTC,CASSYSNFKRGAPYEQYF
NA,TRBV30,TRBJ1-3,NA,TGTGCCTGGACTACGCGGGGAAACACCATATATTTT,CAWTTRGNTIYF
TRBD1,TRBV7-3,TRBJ2-3,NA,TGTGCCAGCAGCCCCCAGACAGGGTTTACAGATACGCAGTATTTT,CASSPQTGFTDTQYF
TRBD1,TRBV12-3/TRBV12-4,TRBJ2-2,NA,TGTGCCAGCAGTCCCACGGGACAGGGCACCGGGGAGCTGTTTTTT,CASSPTGQGTGELFF
NA,TRBV12-3/TRBV12-4,TRBJ2-6,few,TGTGCCAGCACTGGGGCCAACGTCCTGACTTTC,CASTGANVLTF
NA,TRBV5-5,TRBJ1-2,NA,TGTGCCAGCAGCTTGGATACAGTTAACTATGGCTACACCTTC,CASSLDTVNYGYTF
NA,TRBV19,TRBJ1-1,NA,TGTGCCAGTAGTACGGGGGAGACTGAAGCTTTCTTT,CASSTGETEAFF
NA,TRBV27,TRBJ1-6,few,TGTGCCAGCAGTTTAACTGGTCTGGGGGCACCCCTCCACTTT,CASSLTGLGAPLHF
NA,TRBV12-3/TRBV12-4,TRBJ1-3,few,TGTGCCAGCAGTCCACAGGCCTCTGGAAACACCATATATTTT,CASSPQASGNTIYF
NA,TRBV19,TRBJ1-5,few,TGTGCCAGTAGGGAACAGGAGGATGGGCCCCAGCATTTT,CASREQEDGPQHF
NA,TRBV7-8,TRBJ2-1,few,TGTGCCAGCAGTTCTCCGGGACGAGGGGATGAGCAGTTCTTC,CASSSPGRGDEQFF
NA,TRBV29-1,TRBJ1-2,few,TGCAGCGTTGGGACCTCCAGCAACTATGGCTACACCTTC,CSVGTSSNYGYTF
NA,TRBV5-6,TRBJ2-1,few,TGTGCCAGCAGCTTGGACCGCGGGGATCCCTACAATGAGCAGTTCTTC,CASSLDRGDPYNEQFF
NA,TRBV12-3/TRBV12-4,TRBJ2-3,many,TGTGCCAGCATTTGGGACGGCACAGATACGCAGTATTTT,CASIWDGTDTQYF
NA,TRBV6-1,TRBJ1-1,NA,TGTGCCAGCAGTGAAGTAGAGGACGGCCTTGAAGCTTTCTTT,CASSEVEDGLEAFF
NA,TRBV5-6,TRBJ1-2,NA,TGTGCCAGCAGCTTGGGAGACTCCCATGGCTACACCTTC,CASSLGDSHGYTF
NA,TRBV7-8,TRBJ1-6,NA,TGTGCCAGCAGCTTATCCTCCCCCCTCCACTTT,CASSLSSPLHF